These T cell receptor beta chains were read from a single sample in a study of vaccination and CD4 T cells after COVID-19. Each CDR3 protein gets one entry after TCRdb re-called the PCR reads with MiXCR. The sample records around 9,000 distinct CDR3 sequences, roughly a third being singletons. These receptors' antigens are unknown. Sequenced material: CD4+ T cells from blood, cultured in vitro. These receptors all come from a human donor in good health. CDR3s include the opening cysteine and the closing phenylalanine or tryptophan. Fields, in order: D gene, J gene, clone size, V gene, CDR3 protein, CDR3 DNA. D genes are given only for firm matches. Some rows have no size entry. The others give once, few or many, or a class for an expanded clone.

d_call: -; j_call: TRBJ2-7; clone_size: -; v_call: TRBV10-3; cdr3_aa: CASQGDRPEQYF; cdr3_nt: TGTGCCTCACAGGGTGACAGGCCCGAGCAGTACTTC
d_call: -; j_call: TRBJ2-4; clone_size: few; v_call: TRBV6-1; cdr3_aa: CASRGGGAKNIQYF; cdr3_nt: TGTGCCAGCAGAGGGGGGGGCGCCAAAAACATTCAGTACTTC
d_call: -; j_call: TRBJ2-3; clone_size: -; v_call: TRBV5-1; cdr3_aa: CASTSGRAGPDTQYF; cdr3_nt: TGCGCCAGCACATCCGGCCGAGCGGGCCCAGATACGCAGTATTTT
d_call: -; j_call: TRBJ1-1; clone_size: -; v_call: TRBV7-8; cdr3_aa: CASSPNPTVNTEAFF; cdr3_nt: TGTGCCAGCAGCCCCAACCCGACGGTGAACACTGAAGCTTTCTTT
d_call: -; j_call: TRBJ2-7; clone_size: once; v_call: TRBV5-4; cdr3_aa: CASSLVDMYEQYF; cdr3_nt: TGTGCCAGCAGCTTGGTAGACATGTACGAGCAGTACTTC
d_call: -; j_call: TRBJ2-2; clone_size: -; v_call: TRBV6-1; cdr3_aa: CASSIQMGGELFF; cdr3_nt: TGTGCCAGCAGTATCCAAATGGGCGGGGAGCTGTTTTTT
d_call: TRBD1; j_call: TRBJ2-6; clone_size: -; v_call: TRBV6-2/TRBV6-3; cdr3_aa: CASAMRQGVSGANVLTF; cdr3_nt: TGTGCCAGCGCCATGAGACAGGGTGTTTCTGGGGCCAACGTCCTGACTTTC
d_call: TRBD1; j_call: TRBJ2-7; clone_size: -; v_call: TRBV6-2/TRBV6-3; cdr3_aa: CASTGTGIAYEQYF; cdr3_nt: TGTGCCAGCACCGGGACAGGGATCGCTTACGAGCAGTACTTC
d_call: -; j_call: TRBJ1-2; clone_size: -; v_call: TRBV27; cdr3_aa: CASSFSPSSTANYGYTF; cdr3_nt: TGTGCCAGCAGTTTCAGCCCGTCCTCAACCGCTAACTATGGCTACACCTTC
d_call: -; j_call: TRBJ2-3; clone_size: -; v_call: TRBV12-3/TRBV12-4; cdr3_aa: CASRFRVGTSPTDTQYF; cdr3_nt: TGTGCCAGCAGATTTCGTGTCGGGACTTCCCCCACAGATACGCAGTATTTT
d_call: -; j_call: TRBJ2-1; clone_size: -; v_call: TRBV28; cdr3_aa: CASSPPLRTAEFF; cdr3_nt: TGTGCCAGCAGCCCCCCCCTACGGACAGCGGAGTTCTTC
d_call: -; j_call: TRBJ2-7; clone_size: -; v_call: TRBV21-1; cdr3_aa: CASSKGGQGHSHEQYF; cdr3_nt: TGTGCCAGCAGCAAAGGGGGACAGGGTCACTCCCACGAGCAGTACTTC
d_call: -; j_call: TRBJ1-1; clone_size: few; v_call: TRBV20-1; cdr3_aa: CSALSRAPEAFF; cdr3_nt: TGCAGTGCTCTCAGTCGGGCCCCTGAAGCTTTCTTT
d_call: -; j_call: TRBJ1-6; clone_size: few; v_call: TRBV20-1; cdr3_aa: CSAEIGGSPLHF; cdr3_nt: TGCAGTGCTGAAATTGGAGGATCACCCCTCCACTTT
d_call: TRBD1; j_call: TRBJ2-7; clone_size: -; v_call: TRBV29-1; cdr3_aa: CSGGQGYEQYF; cdr3_nt: TGCAGCGGTGGACAGGGCTACGAGCAGTACTTC
d_call: TRBD1; j_call: TRBJ2-1; clone_size: -; v_call: TRBV5-6; cdr3_aa: CASSLAGGTYNEQFF; cdr3_nt: TGTGCCAGCAGCTTGGCAGGGGGCACCTACAATGAGCAGTTCTTC
d_call: -; j_call: TRBJ1-5; clone_size: -; v_call: TRBV7-8; cdr3_aa: CASSLVSSMGNQPQHF; cdr3_nt: TGTGCCAGCAGCTTAGTATCAAGTATGGGCAATCAGCCCCAGCATTTT
d_call: -; j_call: TRBJ1-4; clone_size: once; v_call: TRBV4-2; cdr3_aa: CASSQEGRGDEKLFF; cdr3_nt: TGTGCCAGCAGCCAAGAGGGAAGAGGGGATGAAAAACTGTTTTTT
d_call: TRBD1; j_call: TRBJ1-2; clone_size: -; v_call: TRBV30; cdr3_aa: CAWRRQGAREGYTF; cdr3_nt: TGTGCCTGGAGGAGACAGGGGGCGCGGGAAGGCTACACCTTC
d_call: TRBD1; j_call: TRBJ2-3; clone_size: few; v_call: TRBV6-4; cdr3_aa: CASSDRVGSDTQYF; cdr3_nt: TGTGCCAGCAGCGACAGGGTTGGATCAGATACGCAGTATTTT
d_call: TRBD1; j_call: TRBJ2-7; clone_size: -; v_call: TRBV6-2/TRBV6-3; cdr3_aa: CASTRTGIAYEQYF; cdr3_nt: TGTGCCAGCACCAGGACAGGGATCGCTTACGAGCAGTACTTC
d_call: -; j_call: TRBJ2-2; clone_size: few; v_call: TRBV7-3; cdr3_aa: CASSWGRFRDTGELFF; cdr3_nt: TGTGCCAGCAGCTGGGGGAGGTTCCGCGACACCGGGGAGCTGTTTTTT
d_call: -; j_call: TRBJ1-5; clone_size: medium-sized; v_call: TRBV20-1; cdr3_aa: CSASRGGGFNQPQHF; cdr3_nt: TGCAGTGCTAGCCGAGGAGGTGGTTTCAATCAGCCCCAGCATTTT
d_call: TRBD1; j_call: TRBJ1-6; clone_size: -; v_call: TRBV29-1; cdr3_aa: CSAQQGRDNSPLHF; cdr3_nt: TGCAGCGCCCAACAGGGGCGGGATAATTCACCCCTCCACTTT
d_call: TRBD2; j_call: TRBJ2-2; clone_size: -; v_call: TRBV19; cdr3_aa: CASRLGTGGYTGELFF; cdr3_nt: TGTGCCAGTAGATTAGGCACGGGAGGTTACACCGGGGAGCTGTTTTTT
d_call: -; j_call: TRBJ2-1; clone_size: few; v_call: TRBV6-2/TRBV6-3; cdr3_aa: CASSYFGDEQFF; cdr3_nt: TGTGCCAGCAGTTACTTTGGGGATGAGCAGTTCTTC
d_call: -; j_call: TRBJ1-5; clone_size: few; v_call: TRBV27; cdr3_aa: CASSIIGEPQHF; cdr3_nt: TGTGCCAGCAGCATTATTGGAGAGCCCCAGCATTTT
d_call: -; j_call: TRBJ2-3; clone_size: -; v_call: TRBV5-1; cdr3_aa: CASSLEAGFSDTQYF; cdr3_nt: TGCGCCAGCAGCTTGGAGGCGGGGTTCTCAGATACGCAGTATTTT
d_call: TRBD2; j_call: TRBJ2-7; clone_size: -; v_call: TRBV4-3; cdr3_aa: CASSLKRTSGSPYEQYF; cdr3_nt: TGCGCCAGCAGCCTTAAAAGGACTAGCGGGAGCCCCTACGAGCAGTACTTC
d_call: -; j_call: TRBJ2-2; clone_size: -; v_call: TRBV10-3; cdr3_aa: CAISESGSGYTGELFF; cdr3_nt: TGTGCCATCAGTGAGTCGGGTAGCGGCTACACCGGGGAGCTGTTTTTT
d_call: -; j_call: TRBJ1-1; clone_size: -; v_call: TRBV25-1; cdr3_aa: CAIGGRDVGEAFF; cdr3_nt: TGTGCCATCGGGGGGAGGGATGTCGGGGAAGCTTTCTTT
d_call: -; j_call: TRBJ1-3; clone_size: -; v_call: TRBV10-1; cdr3_aa: CASRDRFSGNTIYF; cdr3_nt: TGCGCCAGCAGGGACAGATTCTCTGGAAACACCATATATTTT
d_call: -; j_call: TRBJ2-4; clone_size: -; v_call: TRBV7-2; cdr3_aa: CASSLQRLAKNIQYF; cdr3_nt: TGTGCCAGCAGCTTACAGCGTCTAGCCAAAAACATTCAGTACTTC
d_call: -; j_call: TRBJ2-7; clone_size: -; v_call: TRBV20-1; cdr3_aa: CSALPLDQYEQYF; cdr3_nt: TGCAGTGCCCTCCCTCTAGATCAGTACGAGCAGTACTTC
d_call: -; j_call: TRBJ2-5; clone_size: -; v_call: TRBV5-1; cdr3_aa: CASSLIPEETQYF; cdr3_nt: TGCGCCAGCAGCTTGATTCCAGAAGAGACCCAGTACTTC
d_call: TRBD1; j_call: TRBJ1-2; clone_size: -; v_call: TRBV5-1; cdr3_aa: CASSLGGTGYYGYTF; cdr3_nt: TGCGCCAGCAGCTTGGGAGGGACAGGGTACTATGGCTACACCTTC
d_call: TRBD1; j_call: TRBJ2-3; clone_size: few; v_call: TRBV20-1; cdr3_aa: CSVGGQAMSTDTQYF; cdr3_nt: TGCAGTGTTGGGGGACAGGCGATGAGCACAGATACGCAGTATTTT
d_call: TRBD1; j_call: TRBJ2-1; clone_size: few; v_call: TRBV20-1; cdr3_aa: CSARNGQGEIGQFF; cdr3_nt: TGCAGTGCTAGAAACGGACAGGGTGAGATTGGGCAGTTCTTC
d_call: -; j_call: TRBJ1-1; clone_size: few; v_call: TRBV11-2; cdr3_aa: CASSLILNTEAFF; cdr3_nt: TGTGCCAGCAGCTTGATCTTGAACACTGAAGCTTTCTTT
d_call: TRBD2; j_call: TRBJ2-3; clone_size: -; v_call: TRBV20-1; cdr3_aa: CSAMPTSSTDTQYF; cdr3_nt: TGCAGTGCTATGCCGACTAGCTCCACAGATACGCAGTATTTT
d_call: TRBD2; j_call: TRBJ2-3; clone_size: few; v_call: TRBV11-2; cdr3_aa: CASSLDPQAGETDTQYF; cdr3_nt: TGTGCCAGCAGCTTAGATCCCCAAGCGGGAGAGACAGATACGCAGTATTTT
d_call: TRBD1; j_call: TRBJ2-7; clone_size: -; v_call: TRBV10-3; cdr3_aa: CAIRETGGTYEQYF; cdr3_nt: TGTGCCATCAGAGAAACAGGGGGGACCTACGAGCAGTACTTC
d_call: TRBD1; j_call: TRBJ1-2; clone_size: -; v_call: TRBV9; cdr3_aa: CASSAPRGQGYGYTF; cdr3_nt: TGTGCCAGCAGCGCTCCCAGGGGGCAGGGCTATGGCTACACCTTC
d_call: -; j_call: TRBJ1-1; clone_size: few; v_call: TRBV5-1; cdr3_aa: CASSRSLMNTEAFF; cdr3_nt: TGCGCCAGCAGCCGAAGTCTTATGAACACTGAAGCTTTCTTT
d_call: -; j_call: TRBJ1-2; clone_size: medium-sized; v_call: TRBV27; cdr3_aa: CASSLLARETMGYTF; cdr3_nt: TGTGCCAGCAGTTTATTAGCCAGGGAAACTATGGGCTACACCTTC
d_call: TRBD1; j_call: TRBJ2-7; clone_size: few; v_call: TRBV19; cdr3_aa: CASSGITGQDVLGEQYF; cdr3_nt: TGTGCCAGTAGTGGCATTACAGGACAGGACGTTCTTGGGGAGCAGTACTTC
d_call: TRBD2; j_call: TRBJ2-7; clone_size: -; v_call: TRBV27; cdr3_aa: CASSLVGGSYEQYF; cdr3_nt: TGTGCCAGCAGTTTAGTAGGCGGGAGTTACGAGCAGTACTTC
d_call: TRBD2; j_call: TRBJ2-2; clone_size: few; v_call: TRBV6-2/TRBV6-3; cdr3_aa: CASSGLAGGPGTGELFF; cdr3_nt: TGTGCCAGCAGCGGACTAGCGGGAGGGCCGGGAACCGGGGAGCTGTTTTTT
d_call: TRBD1; j_call: TRBJ1-1; clone_size: -; v_call: TRBV28; cdr3_aa: CASRSVDRAASEAFF; cdr3_nt: TGTGCCAGCAGGTCAGTGGACAGGGCAGCGTCTGAAGCTTTCTTT
d_call: -; j_call: TRBJ2-7; clone_size: -; v_call: TRBV20-1; cdr3_aa: CSAQRGEQYF; cdr3_nt: TGCAGTGCTCAGAGGGGCGAGCAGTACTTC
d_call: -; j_call: TRBJ1-2; clone_size: -; v_call: TRBV20-1; cdr3_aa: CSARGGNYGYTF; cdr3_nt: TGCAGTGCTAGAGGAGGGAACTATGGCTACACCTTC
d_call: -; j_call: TRBJ1-5; clone_size: medium-sized; v_call: TRBV10-3; cdr3_aa: CAISERTPNSNQPQHF; cdr3_nt: TGTGCCATCAGTGAGAGGACACCTAATAGCAATCAGCCCCAGCATTTT